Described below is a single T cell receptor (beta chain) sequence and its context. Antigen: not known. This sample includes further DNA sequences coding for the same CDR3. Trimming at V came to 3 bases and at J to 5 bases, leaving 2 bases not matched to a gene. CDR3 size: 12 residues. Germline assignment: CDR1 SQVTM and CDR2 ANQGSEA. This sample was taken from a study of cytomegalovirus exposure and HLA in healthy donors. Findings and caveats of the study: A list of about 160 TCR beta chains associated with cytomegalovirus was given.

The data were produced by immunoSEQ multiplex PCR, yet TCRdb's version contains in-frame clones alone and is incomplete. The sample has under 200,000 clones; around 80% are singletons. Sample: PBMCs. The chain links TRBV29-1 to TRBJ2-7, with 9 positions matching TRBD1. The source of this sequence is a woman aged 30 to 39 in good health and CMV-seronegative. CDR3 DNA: TGCAGCGTTGATGACAGGGGGGACGAGCAGTACTTC. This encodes CSVDDRGDEQYF.